These 8 T cell receptor beta chains were sequenced from one sample in a study of CD8 T cells in Susac syndrome. An amount of RNA that ranged from 0.5 to 1 ug was reverse transcribed with random hexamers. TCRdb reprocessed the immunoSEQ multiplex PCR reads with MiXCR, giving one entry per CDR3 protein. The sample carries hundreds of thousands of distinct CDR3 sequences, 94% recorded once. The sequenced sample was CD4+ T cells from PBMCs. The receptors derive from a human donor with Susac syndrome.

The chain is built from TRBV30 and TRBJ1-1, with a possible D match to TRBD1 (6 bases). This CDR3 spans 13 amino acids. Germline CDR1 is GTSNPN and CDR2 is SVGIG (reference sequence). Trimming stripped 2 bases from V and 4 bases from J, with 11 bases between. In nucleotides, the CDR3 is TGTGCCTGGAGTTCTACAGGGAGCACTGAAGCTTTCTTT. It codes for CAWSSTGSTEAFF.

The V and J genes are TRBV24-1 and TRBJ2-7, with D uncertain. With 4 bases removed from V and 12 bases from J, the gap between germline ends came to 18 bases. The CDR3 is 13 residues long. Germline V gene lookup returns CDR1 KGHDR and CDR2 SFDVKD. The CDR3 is CATSDPVTQRLYF. DNA of the CDR3: TGTGCCACCAGTGACCCCGTCACCCAACGTCTGTACTTC.

The chain uses TRBV6-5 and TRBJ2-1; 9 positions match TRBD1. The V segment lost 5 bases and the J segment 5 bases; nucleotides outside the gene matches: 7. The germline gives CDR1 MNHEY, CDR2 SVGAGI. This CDR3 has 15 residues. The CDR3 DNA follows: TGTGCCAGCAGTAGAACAGGGGGCGCGGACAATGAGCAGTTCTTC. Protein product: CASSRTGGADNEQFF.

Here the CDR3 reads CSARDQGRSTDTQYF. As DNA, the CDR3 is TGCAGTGCTAGAGATCAAGGACGGAGCACAGATACGCAGTATTTT. This chain uses TRBV20-1 with TRBJ2-3; no definite D call. Looked up from germline, CDR1 is DFQATT and CDR2 is SNEGSKA (reference sequence). The CDR3 spans 15 residues. Deletions cut 0 bases from V and 0 bases from J, with 10 bases between.

V usage is TRBV7-2 and J usage is TRBJ1-1, with a tentative D call TRBD1 (6 bases). This CDR3 region has 15 residues. Germline V lookup: CDR1 SGHTA, CDR2 FQGNSA. V dropped 5 bases and J dropped 0 bases, with 13 bases sitting between them. The DNA of the CDR3 is TGTGCCAGCAGCCGTCAAGGGGGGTTGAACACTGAAGCTTTCTTT. Residues: CASSRQGGLNTEAFF.

The J gene is TRBJ2-1, the V gene TRBV6-2 or TRBV6-3; the D gene is possibly TRBD2 (7 bases). The V gene's germline CDR1 is MNHEY and CDR2 SVGEGT. Trimming shortened V by 5 bases and J by 10 bases, and 15 bases separated the two germline ends. The CDR3 covers 13 residues. The DNA of the CDR3 is TGTGCCAGCAGTCGCGGGGGCGGCGTGGAGCAGTTCTTC. This encodes CASSRGGGVEQFF.

The J gene is TRBJ2-7, the V gene TRBV18; 8 bases map to TRBD1. This CDR3 comprises 13 residues. Germline CDR1 KGHSH, CDR2 LQKENI. V shed 4 bases, J shed 3 bases, and the junction held 2 bases outside the gene matches. The CDR3 DNA sequence: TGTGCCAGCTCACGGGACAGGAGCTACGAGCAGTACTTC. Translation: CASSRDRSYEQYF.

The rearrangement uses TRBV20-1 and TRBJ1-5; D unresolved. Between the trimmed V and J ends, which lost 5 bases and 2 bases, there was a span of 13 bases. CDR3 length equals 14 residues. CDR1 DFQATT and CDR2 SNEGSKA come from the germline V gene (reference sequence). CDR3 DNA sequence: TGCAGTGCTTACCTGACTGGAGGCAATCAGCCCCAGCATTTT. The encoded protein is CSAYLTGGNQPQHF.